The source of this TCR beta chain is a study of response to subunit inactivated influenza vaccine. V was pared by 4 bases and J by 1 base, with 8 bases between. Germline loops: CDR1 SQVTM, CDR2 ANQGSEA. The CDR3 length is 12 residues. This clonotype was seen ten or more times. TCRdb fed the RT-PCR reads into MiXCR, producing one record per CDR3 protein. The data hold 450,000 to 600,000 distinct CDR3 sequences, with less than 8% observed a single time. The chain joins TRBV29-1 to TRBJ2-7; no reliable D call. This receptor was identified in a man aged 50-75 years who received an inactivated influenza vaccine. The starting material was PBMCs from blood, obtained roughly 24 months after vaccination. The CDR3 DNA is TGCAGCGTTGTAGGGCATTCCTACGAGCAGTACTTC. It is translated as CSVVGHSYEQYF.